These 17 T cell receptor beta chains came from one sample sequenced in a study of long-term antiretroviral therapy in people with HIV (dated by TCRdb to the early 2020s). The immunoSEQ hsTCRB v3.0 assay was used at survey level resolution for TRB variable region sequencing. TCRdb stores this immuneACCESS table with in-frame sequences only. Part of the clones is absent; in the studies checked, under half of the shortfall reflects unresolved V genes, and no reason is known for the rest. This sample lists 25,000 to 35,000 clones; almost 95% were detected once. The top ten clones comprise around 3% of the sample. Sequencing was performed on unsorted PBMCs, taken about 7.2 years after starting antiretroviral therapy. The receptors originated from a middle-aged man with HIV.

The chain recombines TRBV19 with TRBJ1-3; D is uncertain. The CDR3 spans 14 residues. Trimming took off 5 bases at V and 0 bases at J, with 8 bases between the two ends. Germline V gene lookup returns CDR1 LNHDA and CDR2 SQIVND (reference sequence). In nucleotides, the CDR3 is TGTGCCAGTAGTCCGGCCGTCTCTGGAAACACCATATATTTT. Translating it yields CASSPAVSGNTIYF.

The chain has TRBV5-1 and TRBJ2-5; D may correspond to TRBD1 or TRBD2 (5 bases each). V lost 4 bases and J lost 5, with 15 bases in between. The CDR3 has 14 residues. Looked up from germline, CDR1 is SGHRS and CDR2 is YFSETQ. The CDR3 sequence is CASSPRDGKETQYF. The DNA of the CDR3 is TGCGCCAGCAGCCCCAGGGACGGAAAGGAGACCCAGTACTTC.

The chain joins TRBV6-5 to TRBJ1-6; D remains ambiguous. CDR3 size: 15 residues. The V gene's germline CDR1 is MNHEY and CDR2 SVGAGI. V was trimmed by 7 bases and J by 0 bases, leaving 10 bases between them. The CDR3 DNA follows: TGTGCCAGCACGCAGGTGAACTCCTATAATTCACCCCTCCACTTT. This gives the protein CASTQVNSYNSPLHF.

This clone was seen just once. The chain joins TRBV11-2 to TRBJ2-7; D remains unclear. The V gene lost 0 bases and the J gene lost 2 bases, with 11 bases spanning the gap. The CDR3 has 15 residues. Germline V CDR1 and CDR2: SGHAT, FQNNGV. The CDR3 DNA follows: TGTGCCAGCAGCTTAGAACCTCCCCTGCCCTACGAGCAGTACTTC. This gives the protein CASSLEPPLPYEQYF.

The genes are TRBV19 and TRBJ1-3; a possible D gene is TRBD1 (6 bases). Germline loops: CDR1 LNHDA, CDR2 SQIVND (reference sequence). Trimming stripped 8 bases from V and 2 bases from J, with 16 bases between. The CDR3 is 15 residues long. In nucleotides, the CDR3 is TGTGCCAGTTGGGACATCGCCCTCCCTGGAAACACCATATATTTT. Protein sequence: CASWDIALPGNTIYF.

The rearrangement joins TRBV21-1 to TRBJ2-1; the table's D call, TRBD1, was not checked against the DNA. TRBV21-1 is marked as a pseudogene. The CDR3 totals 13 residues. The CDR3 DNA sequence: TGTGCCAGCAGCAAAGGCAGGGTTAATGAGCAGTTCTTC. Translating gives CASSKGRVNEQFF.

The chain employs TRBV30 and TRBJ1-3; no definite D call. The germline CDR1 and CDR2 sequences are GTSNPN and SVGIG (reference sequence). This CDR3 contains 14 residues. V lost 2 bases and J 2 bases, leaving 10 bases between the germline ends. CDR3 DNA sequence: TGTGCCTGGAGTCCCGGAGATCCTGGAAACACCATATATTTT. Residues: CAWSPGDPGNTIYF.

The chain couples TRBV5-5 to TRBJ2-1, with D possibly being TRBD2 (5 bases). V lost 2 bases and J lost 0, with 9 bases in between. There are 15 residues in the CDR3. Per the germline V gene, CDR1 is SGHKS and CDR2 is YYEKEE (reference sequence). The CDR3 DNA follows: TGTGCCAGCAGCTTATCCGGGGACTCCTACAATGAGCAGTTCTTC. As protein: CASSLSGDSYNEQFF.

In DNA form, the CDR3 reads TGTGCCAGTAGTACCTGGGACAGGGTGTTCGAGCAGTACTTC. This codes for CASSTWDRVFEQYF. The chain recombines TRBV19 with TRBJ2-7; 9 bases are a match to TRBD1. V dropped 4 bases and J dropped 6; count of bases not matched to a gene: 7. The CDR3 has 14 amino acids. CDR1 and CDR2 from the germline V gene are LNHDA and SQIVND (reference sequence).

The genes are TRBV18 and TRBJ2-3; 7 nucleotides align to TRBD2. CDR3 length: 15 amino acids. Germline V gene lookup returns CDR1 KGHSH and CDR2 LQKENI. The J segment lost 0 bases and the V segment lost 3 bases, leaving 3 bases of the junction unmatched. CDR3: CASSPGRVSTDTQYF. The CDR3 bases are TGTGCCAGCTCACCGGGGAGGGTGAGCACAGATACGCAGTATTTT.

V is TRBV6-1 and J is TRBJ2-4; weak D call: TRBD1 (6 bases). The CDR3 consists of 15 residues. Trimming left V 3 bases short and J 0 bases short, with 9 bases between. Germline V gene data show CDR1 as MNHNS and CDR2 as SASEGT. CDR3 region: CASSEPGEAKNIQYF. The CDR3 coding sequence is TGTGCCAGCAGTGAGCCAGGGGAAGCCAAAAACATTCAGTACTTC.

V gene TRBV5-4 combines with J gene TRBJ2-7; 8 positions agree with TRBD2. The CDR3 loop spans 15 amino acids. Losses at the gene ends were 4 bases for V and 2 bases for J; bases not matched to a gene: 8. Germline assignment: CDR1 SGHNT and CDR2 YYREEE (reference sequence). CDR3 residues: CASSLPGGETYEQYF. CDR3 sequence (DNA): TGTGCCAGCAGCCTCCCGGGAGGGGAGACCTACGAGCAGTACTTC.

The V and J genes are TRBV6-5 and TRBJ1-1; D may be TRBD1 (5 bases). V was trimmed by 1 base and J by 4 bases, leaving 10 bases between them. There are 14 residues in the CDR3. Germline assignment: CDR1 MNHEY and CDR2 SVGAGI. CDR3 loop: CASSYWRGGTEAFF. The DNA of the CDR3 is TGTGCCAGCAGTTACTGGCGGGGGGGCACTGAAGCTTTCTTT.

CDR3 residues: CASSHTDSSYEQYF. The CDR3 DNA follows: TGCGCCAGCAGCCACACGGACAGCTCCTACGAGCAGTACTTC. The chain uses TRBV4-1 and TRBJ2-5, with D maybe TRBD1 (6 bases). Matching the DNA end better, TRBJ2-7 makes the J call doubtful. CDR3 length equals 14 residues. CDR1 is MGHRA and CDR2 is YSYEKL in the germline V gene.

The rearrangement links TRBV5-1 to TRBJ2-3, with D maybe TRBD2 (5 bases). The V and J ends lost 4 bases and 4 bases respectively, with 16 bases between them. This CDR3 region has 15 residues. In germline, CDR1 is SGHRS, CDR2 YFSETQ. The CDR3 DNA reads as TGCGCCAGCAGCCCCCGAGAGGGCCCATCAGATACGCAGTATTTT. This gives the protein CASSPREGPSDTQYF. The full variable domain, with the rest looked up from reference TRBV5-1 and TRBJ2-3, is KAGVTQTPRYLIKTRGQQVTLSCSPISGHRSVSWYQQTPGQGLQFLFEYFSETQRNKGNFPGRFSGRQFSNSRSEMNVSTLELGDSALYLCASSPREGPSDTQYFGPGTRLTVL.

The rearrangement uses TRBV4-3 and TRBJ1-2, with D possibly matching TRBD1 (6 bases). This CDR3 region has 16 residues. Trimming cost V 1 base and J 0 bases, with 12 bases left between them. Germline CDR1 and CDR2: LGHNA and YSLEER. This CDR3 is CASSQGGQWANYGYTF. Here the CDR3 DNA reads TGCGCCAGCAGCCAAGGAGGACAGTGGGCTAACTATGGCTACACCTTC.

This clone was observed a single time. The J gene is TRBJ1-5, the V gene TRBV6-1; 9 bases are a match to TRBD1. J was trimmed by 1 base and V by 7 bases; bases with no gene match: 5. Germline values: CDR1 MNHNS, CDR2 SASEGT. The CDR3 has 15 residues. Written as DNA, the CDR3 is TGTGCCAGCACCCGGACAGGGGAGAGCAATCAGCCCCAGCATTTT. Its protein is CASTRTGESNQPQHF.